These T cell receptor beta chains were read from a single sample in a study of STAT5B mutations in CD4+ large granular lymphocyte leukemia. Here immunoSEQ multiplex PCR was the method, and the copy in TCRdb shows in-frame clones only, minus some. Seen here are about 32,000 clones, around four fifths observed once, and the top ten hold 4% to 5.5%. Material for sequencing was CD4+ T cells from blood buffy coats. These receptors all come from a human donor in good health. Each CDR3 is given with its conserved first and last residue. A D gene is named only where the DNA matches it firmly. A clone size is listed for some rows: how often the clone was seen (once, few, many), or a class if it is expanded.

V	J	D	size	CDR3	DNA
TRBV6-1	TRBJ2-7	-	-	CASSDQGLAIYEQYF	TGTGCCAGCAGTGATCAGGGCCTCGCGATATACGAGCAGTACTTC
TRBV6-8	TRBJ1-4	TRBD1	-	CASSRDRGNEKLFF	TGTGCCAGCAGTCGGGACAGGGGGAATGAAAAACTGTTTTTT
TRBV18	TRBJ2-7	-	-	CASSPGGASYEQYF	TGTGCCAGCTCACCAGGGGGAGCCTCCTACGAGCAGTACTTC
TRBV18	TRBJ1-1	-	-	CASSPGQGMGLDTEAFF	TGTGCCAGCTCTCCAGGGCAGGGAATGGGGCTGGACACTGAAGCTTTCTTT
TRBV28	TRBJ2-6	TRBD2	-	CASSSSGAAGANVLTF	TGTGCCAGCAGCAGCAGCGGGGCCGCTGGGGCCAACGTCCTGACTTTC
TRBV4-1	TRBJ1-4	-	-	CASSSPGDTNEKLFF	TGCGCCAGCAGCTCTCCAGGGGATACTAATGAAAAACTGTTTTTT
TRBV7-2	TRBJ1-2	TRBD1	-	CASRLTGGGGYTF	TGTGCCAGCAGGTTAACAGGGGGCGGTGGCTACACCTTC
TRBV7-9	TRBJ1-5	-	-	CASSLQQNQPQHF	TGTGCCAGCAGCTTACAACAAAATCAGCCCCAGCATTTT
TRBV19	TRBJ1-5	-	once	CATAGQNNQPQHF	TGTGCCACCGCGGGACAAAACAATCAGCCCCAGCATTTT
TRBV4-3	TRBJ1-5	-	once	CASSQDLSINQPQHF	TGCGCCAGCAGCCAAGATCTCAGTATCAATCAGCCCCAGCATTTT
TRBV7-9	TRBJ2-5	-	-	CASSLSSVGETQYF	TGTGCCAGCAGCTTAAGTTCCGTGGGTGAGACCCAGTACTTC